Sequencing of this T cell receptor beta chain was carried out in a study of T cell changes during pregnancy in multiple sclerosis. TCRdb's table, derived via immunoSEQ multiplex PCR, lists solely in-frame clones and lacks some. Of roughly 64,000 clones detected, 96% appear once; the ten largest clones hold around 2.5%. The germline V gene encodes CDR1 MDHEN and CDR2 SYDVKM. The CDR3 is 16 residues long. J lost 4 bases, V lost 2 bases, and 7 bases had no gene match. The input for sequencing was CD8+ T cells from peripheral blood mononuclear cells, taken after pregnancy. The V gene is TRBV28, the J gene TRBJ2-3; 9 bases agree with TRBD1. This sequence was found in a female donor with multiple sclerosis, enrolled in a pregnancy study. The CDR3 DNA reads as TGTGCCAGCAGTTTACCCGGGACAGGGATCTCAGATACGCAGTATTTT. Translation gives CASSLPGTGISDTQYF.